A selection of T cell receptor beta chains follows, all from one sample in a study of blood T cell repertoires in COVID-19. Only in-frame clones appear in the TCRdb table, and some are missing; sequencing was by immunoSEQ multiplex PCR. This table holds 120,000 to 150,000 clones, 85% to 90% found once. Sequences were obtained from peripheral blood. These receptors were obtained from a man over 45 who had recovered from COVID-19. The CDR3 runs from the conserved cysteine through the conserved F or W. The order of the fields is CDR3 DNA, CDR3 protein, CDR3 length, D gene, J gene, V gene, clone size. The D gene is left open where the match is weak. Rows may omit the clone size; those that give it use once, few, many or a size class.

TGTGCCAGCAGTCCCTTTACCCGGACTAGCGAGAACACCGGGGAGCTGTTTTTT | CASSPFTRTSENTGELFF | 18 | TRBD2 | TRBJ2-2 | TRBV6-2/TRBV6-3 | NA
TGTGCCAGCAGTGAAGGGACAGGGTACGGAAACACCATATATTTT | CASSEGTGYGNTIYF | 15 | TRBD1 | TRBJ1-3 | TRBV6-1 | NA
TGTGCCATCAGTGAGTCCGGCGGGCCAGGCCAGTACTTC | CAISESGGPGQYF | 13 | NA | TRBJ2-5 | TRBV10-3 | once
TGTGCCAGCAGCTTATTATGGGGCGCAACCGGGGAGCTGTTTTTT | CASSLLWGATGELFF | 15 | NA | TRBJ2-2 | TRBV11-3 | NA
TGTGCCAGTAGTACAGGGTTTCAAGAGACCCAGTACTTC | CASSTGFQETQYF | 13 | NA | TRBJ2-5 | TRBV19 | NA
TGTGCCAGCATGACCGGGACAGGGGGGACTGAAGCTTTCTTT | CASMTGTGGTEAFF | 14 | TRBD1 | TRBJ1-1 | TRBV2 | once
TGTGCCAGCTCCCTACTCGAAACGGAGACTGAAGCTTTCTTT | CASSLLETETEAFF | 14 | NA | TRBJ1-1 | TRBV18 | NA
TGTGCCAGCAGCGTGACTAGCGGGGGGCTGAACACCGGGGAGCTGTTTTTT | CASSVTSGGLNTGELFF | 17 | TRBD2 | TRBJ2-2 | TRBV9 | NA
TGTGCCAGCAGTCTCGGACAGGGTAACTATGGCTACACCTTC | CASSLGQGNYGYTF | 14 | TRBD1 | TRBJ1-2 | TRBV27 | NA
TGTGCCAGCAGTTACTCCGGGAAACATAATTCACCCCTCCACTTT | CASSYSGKHNSPLHF | 15 | NA | TRBJ1-6 | TRBV6-5 | NA
TGTGCCAGCAGTCCACTCAGGGGATTCTCTGGAAACACCATATATTTT | CASSPLRGFSGNTIYF | 16 | NA | TRBJ1-3 | TRBV27 | NA
TGTGCCAGTAGTGGGACAGGTGGGAGAGATCAGCCCCAGCATTTT | CASSGTGGRDQPQHF | 15 | TRBD1 | TRBJ1-5 | TRBV19 | NA
TGCGCCAGCAGCCAAGATCCCAGGACTAACTATGGCTACACCTTC | CASSQDPRTNYGYTF | 15 | NA | TRBJ1-2 | TRBV4-1 | NA
TGTGCCAGCAGCTTGGGGGGTGGCAGGGCACACAATGAGCAGTTCTTC | CASSLGGGRAHNEQFF | 16 | NA | TRBJ2-1 | TRBV5-4 | once
TGCGCCAGCAGCCCGACATCGGGCAATCAGCCCCAGCATTTT | CASSPTSGNQPQHF | 14 | NA | TRBJ1-5 | TRBV4-3 | NA
TGTGCCAGCAGTGGGGACAGGCAACTCAAATTCTATGGCTACACCTTC | CASSGDRQLKFYGYTF | 16 | TRBD1 | TRBJ1-2 | TRBV6-1 | NA
TGTGCCAGCAGCCAAGGTCTACAGAATGAAGCTTTCTTT | CASSQGLQNEAFF | 13 | NA | TRBJ1-1 | TRBV3-1/TRBV3-2 | NA
TGCGCCAGCAGCATCGGGACTAGCGGGGAAGAGACCCAGTACTTC | CASSIGTSGEETQYF | 15 | TRBD2 | TRBJ2-5 | TRBV4-1 | NA
TGTGCCAGCAGCGCCCAGACAGGGGGATTCGCTGAAGCTTTCTTT | CASSAQTGGFAEAFF | 15 | TRBD1 | TRBJ1-1 | TRBV9 | NA
TGTGCCAGCAGCGCCCCCGGGACAGTCAACTACGAGCAGTACTTC | CASSAPGTVNYEQYF | 15 | TRBD1 | TRBJ2-7 | TRBV7-9 | once
TGTGCCAGCAGCCGGGGTTCCTACGAGCAGTACTTC | CASSRGSYEQYF | 12 | NA | TRBJ2-7 | TRBV12-3/TRBV12-4 | NA
TGTGCCAGCAGCCCCGGAACAGGGACTAATGAAAAACTGTTTTTT | CASSPGTGTNEKLFF | 15 | NA | TRBJ1-4 | TRBV5-8 | NA
TGTGCCAGCAGCTTAGCCGCGACTAGCGGGGAGACCCAGTACTTC | CASSLAATSGETQYF | 15 | TRBD2 | TRBJ2-5 | TRBV5-5 | NA
TGCAGTGCTAGTCCCCCTATAGCGGGGAACAATGAGCAGTTCTTC | CSASPPIAGNNEQFF | 15 | TRBD2 | TRBJ2-1 | TRBV20-1 | NA
TGTGCCAGCAGCTTGGGGGCATGGGAGACCCAGTACTTC | CASSLGAWETQYF | 13 | NA | TRBJ2-5 | TRBV5-6 | NA
TGTGCCAGCAGTACCGGGACTAGGACTGGCGGGGAGCTGTTTTTT | CASSTGTRTGGELFF | 15 | TRBD2 | TRBJ2-2 | TRBV27 | NA
TGTGCCAGCAGCGTAGTCAGTCAGAACACTGAAGCTTTCTTT | CASSVVSQNTEAFF | 14 | NA | TRBJ1-1 | TRBV9 | NA
TGTGCCAGCAGTTCGTCCTACGAGCAGTACTTC | CASSSSYEQYF | 11 | NA | TRBJ2-7 | TRBV2 | NA
TGTGCCAGCAGCTTAGGTACAGGGGGCAGGAACACTGAAGCTTTCTTT | CASSLGTGGRNTEAFF | 16 | TRBD1 | TRBJ1-1 | TRBV7-9 | NA
TGCAGCGCAATGGGACAGGGGATAGGTGAGCAGTACTTC | CSAMGQGIGEQYF | 13 | TRBD1 | TRBJ2-7 | TRBV29-1 | NA
TGTGCCAGCAGCTCCGGGGCCCAGGGGGACACTGAAGCTTTCTTT | CASSSGAQGDTEAFF | 15 | TRBD1 | TRBJ1-1 | TRBV6-5 | NA
TGCAGTGCTAGACCGGGGACTGAAGCTTTCTTT | CSARPGTEAFF | 11 | NA | TRBJ1-1 | TRBV20-1 | few
TGTGCTAGTGAAAAGAGCCCCGGGACAGGGCCCACAGATACGCAGTATTTT | CASEKSPGTGPTDTQYF | 17 | TRBD1 | TRBJ2-3 | TRBV12-5 | NA
TGTGCCAGCCGCCAACAGGGAAACACCGGGGAGCTGTTTTTT | CASRQQGNTGELFF | 14 | NA | TRBJ2-2 | TRBV2 | NA
TGCGCCAGCAGCCAGACAGTTTACAATCAGCCCCAGCATTTT | CASSQTVYNQPQHF | 14 | NA | TRBJ1-5 | TRBV4-3 | few
TGCGCCAGCAGCTACGCCTACAGGGGGCTTGTACAAGAACGCACCTTC | CASSYAYRGLVQERTF | 16 | TRBD1 | TRBJ1-2 | TRBV5-1 | NA
TGTGCCAGCAGCGACAGGGTGGCAAACTATGGCTACACCTTC | CASSDRVANYGYTF | 14 | TRBD1 | TRBJ1-2 | TRBV5-4 | NA
TGTGCCAGCTCACACGACAGGGTCGAGCAGTACTTC | CASSHDRVEQYF | 12 | TRBD1 | TRBJ2-7 | TRBV18 | NA
TGTGCCAGCAGCCAAGAAGGGGTTGCTTTCTTT | CASSQEGVAFF | 11 | NA | TRBJ1-1 | TRBV14 | NA
TGTGCCACCACACCTCGCCGGGACAGGGGCAACGAGCAGTTCTTC | CATTPRRDRGNEQFF | 15 | TRBD1 | TRBJ2-1 | TRBV19 | few
TGCGCCAGCAGCTTACAGGGGGAAACCTACAATGAGCAGTTCTTC | CASSLQGETYNEQFF | 15 | TRBD1 | TRBJ2-1 | TRBV5-1 | NA
TGTGCCAGCTCACCACCCGGGCCACAGGGCGGGTCACCCCTCCACTTT | CASSPPGPQGGSPLHF | 16 | NA | TRBJ1-6 | TRBV18 | NA
TGTGCCACCAGCAGGAGCGGGGGGGCGAACACCGGGGAGCTGTTTTTT | CATSRSGGANTGELFF | 16 | TRBD2 | TRBJ2-2 | TRBV15 | NA
TGCGCCAGCAGCCATCGTAGCGGGGCCGGGGAGACCCAGTACTTC | CASSHRSGAGETQYF | 15 | TRBD2 | TRBJ2-5 | TRBV4-3 | NA
TGTGCCAGCAGTTACGAGGGGGCAACCTCTGGAAACACCATATATTTT | CASSYEGATSGNTIYF | 16 | TRBD1 | TRBJ1-3 | TRBV6-5 | NA
TGCGCCAGCAGCCAACTCCGACTCCAGACAGGGGGGACCGGGGAGCTGTTTTTT | CASSQLRLQTGGTGELFF | 18 | TRBD1 | TRBJ2-2 | TRBV4-3 | once
TGTGCCAGCAGCTTAAAGGGACAGAACGCCCACGAGCAGTACTTC | CASSLKGQNAHEQYF | 15 | TRBD1 | TRBJ2-7 | TRBV7-2 | NA
TGTGCCAGCAGTTATGACAGGGGGCTGGACGAGCAGTACTTC | CASSYDRGLDEQYF | 14 | TRBD1 | TRBJ2-7 | TRBV6-5 | NA
TGTGCCATCACCGGACAGGGTGGCGATGAGCAGTTCTTC | CAITGQGGDEQFF | 13 | TRBD1 | TRBJ2-1 | TRBV10-3 | NA
TGTGCCAGCAGTGAATGGGTGGGGTCGGGGACTAGCACAGATACGCAGTATTTT | CASSEWVGSGTSTDTQYF | 18 | NA | TRBJ2-3 | TRBV2 | NA
TGTGCCAGCAGCGTAGATGGGACAGGGGTGGCCGGGGAGCTGTTTTTT | CASSVDGTGVAGELFF | 16 | TRBD1 | TRBJ2-2 | TRBV9 | once
TGTGCCAGCAGCTCAGGGGAATATGGCTACACCTTC | CASSSGEYGYTF | 12 | NA | TRBJ1-2 | TRBV5-4 | few
TGTGCCAGCAGCTCCGACAGGGGTTCCTACGAGCAGTACTTC | CASSSDRGSYEQYF | 14 | TRBD1 | TRBJ2-7 | TRBV7-9 | NA
TGTGCCACCAGCAGAGATATTAGCGGGGCGGAGACCCAGTACTTC | CATSRDISGAETQYF | 15 | TRBD2 | TRBJ2-5 | TRBV15 | NA
TGTGCCAGCAGAAAGGCAGGGGAGAACACTGAAGCTTTCTTT | CASRKAGENTEAFF | 14 | NA | TRBJ1-1 | TRBV6-5 | NA
TGTGCCAGCAGCTTGGCGGGACAAGCCCACTACGAGCAGTACTTC | CASSLAGQAHYEQYF | 15 | NA | TRBJ2-7 | TRBV5-6 | once
TGTGCCAGCAGCCTTTCACTATTGAACACTGAAGCTTTCTTT | CASSLSLLNTEAFF | 14 | NA | TRBJ1-1 | TRBV5-6 | NA
TGTGCCTGGAGTCGTAGCGGGGGTGGGAATGAGCAGTTCTTC | CAWSRSGGGNEQFF | 14 | TRBD2 | TRBJ2-1 | TRBV30 | NA
TGTGCCAGTACCACCTCGGAGGGGCTGAGCAATCAGCCCCAGCATTTT | CASTTSEGLSNQPQHF | 16 | NA | TRBJ1-5 | TRBV19 | NA
TGTGCCAGCAGTGAACCGGACAGGGGTTTCTCGCCTAATAATTCACCCCTCCACTTT | CASSEPDRGFSPNNSPLHF | 19 | TRBD1 | TRBJ1-6 | TRBV6-1 | NA